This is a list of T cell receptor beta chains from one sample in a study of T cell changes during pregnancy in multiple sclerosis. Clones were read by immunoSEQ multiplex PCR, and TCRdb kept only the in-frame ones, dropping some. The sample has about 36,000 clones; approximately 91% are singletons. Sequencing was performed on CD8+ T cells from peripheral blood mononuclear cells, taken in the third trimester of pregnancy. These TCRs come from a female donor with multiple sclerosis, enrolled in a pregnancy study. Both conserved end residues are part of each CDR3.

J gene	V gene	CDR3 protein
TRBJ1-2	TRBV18	CASSYPDRARGYTF
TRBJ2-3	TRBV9	CASSVFLAGAPGTDTQYF
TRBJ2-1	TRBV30	CAWSNGGGEQFF
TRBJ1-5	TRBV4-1	CASSQDVGGHQPQHF
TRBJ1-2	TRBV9	CASSATGGFGYTF
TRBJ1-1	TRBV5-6	CASSPSWGDEAFF
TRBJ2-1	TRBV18	CASSHERPPYNEQFF
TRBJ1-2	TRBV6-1	CASSGQRIYGYTF
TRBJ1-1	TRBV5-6	CASSLAGYANTEAFF
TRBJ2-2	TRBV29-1	CSVEDYRGLGTGELFF
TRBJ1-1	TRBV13	CASSLLRSGTGGDTEAFF
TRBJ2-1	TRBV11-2	CASIDFSSSYNEQFF
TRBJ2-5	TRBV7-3	CASSLYGSPETQYF
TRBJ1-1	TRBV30	CACSGQGLGTEAFF
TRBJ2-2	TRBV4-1	CASSQKRGWRTGELFF
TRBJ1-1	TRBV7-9	CAGLTGSLTEAFF
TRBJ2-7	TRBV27	CASSLWVGTLYEQYF
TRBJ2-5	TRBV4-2	CASSLVGPQETQYF
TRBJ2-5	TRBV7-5	CVRSPRTSVIEETQYF
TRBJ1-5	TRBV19	CASRKANSNQPQHF
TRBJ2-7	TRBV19	CASSIGQGSSYEQYF
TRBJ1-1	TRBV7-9	CASSEQGGTEAFF
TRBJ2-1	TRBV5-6	CASSLEGLEHLF
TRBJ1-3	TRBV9	CASSFSQGSGNTIYF
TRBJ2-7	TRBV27	CASRPTPGTATYEQYF
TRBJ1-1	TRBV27	CASSLSHPNTEAFF
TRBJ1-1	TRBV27	CASSLSGDRNTEAFF